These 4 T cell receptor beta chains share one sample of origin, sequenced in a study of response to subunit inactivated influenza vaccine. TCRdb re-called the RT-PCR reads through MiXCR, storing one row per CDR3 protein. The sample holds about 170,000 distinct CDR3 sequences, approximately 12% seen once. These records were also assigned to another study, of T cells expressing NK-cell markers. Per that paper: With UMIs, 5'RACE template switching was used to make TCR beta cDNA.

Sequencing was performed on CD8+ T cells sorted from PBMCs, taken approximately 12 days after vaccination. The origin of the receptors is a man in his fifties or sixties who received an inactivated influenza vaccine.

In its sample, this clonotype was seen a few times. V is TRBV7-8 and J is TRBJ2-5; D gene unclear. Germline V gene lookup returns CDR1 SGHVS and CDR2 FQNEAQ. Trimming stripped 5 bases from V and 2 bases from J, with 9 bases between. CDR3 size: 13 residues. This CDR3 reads CASSPEMQETQYF. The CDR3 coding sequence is TGTGCCAGCAGCCCCGAGATGCAAGAGACCCAGTACTTC.

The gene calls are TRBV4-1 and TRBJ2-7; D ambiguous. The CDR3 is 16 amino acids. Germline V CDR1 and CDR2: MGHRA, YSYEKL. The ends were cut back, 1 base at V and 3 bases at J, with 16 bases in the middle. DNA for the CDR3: TGCGCCAGCAGCCAAGGACCCTCGGGTGGGGACTACGAGCAGTACTTC. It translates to CASSQGPSGGDYEQYF.

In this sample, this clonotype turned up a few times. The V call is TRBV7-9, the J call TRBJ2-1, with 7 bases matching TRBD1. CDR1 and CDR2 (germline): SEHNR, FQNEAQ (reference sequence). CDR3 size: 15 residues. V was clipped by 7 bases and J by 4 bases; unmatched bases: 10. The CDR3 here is CASNDRDSLYNEQFF. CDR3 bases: TGTGCCAGCAATGACCGGGACAGCTTATACAATGAGCAGTTCTTC.

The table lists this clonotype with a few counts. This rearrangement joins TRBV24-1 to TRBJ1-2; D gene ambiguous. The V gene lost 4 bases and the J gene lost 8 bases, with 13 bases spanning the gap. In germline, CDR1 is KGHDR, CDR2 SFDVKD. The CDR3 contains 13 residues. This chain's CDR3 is CATSEGKTGGYTF. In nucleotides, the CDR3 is TGTGCCACCAGTGAGGGAAAAACTGGCGGCTACACCTTC.